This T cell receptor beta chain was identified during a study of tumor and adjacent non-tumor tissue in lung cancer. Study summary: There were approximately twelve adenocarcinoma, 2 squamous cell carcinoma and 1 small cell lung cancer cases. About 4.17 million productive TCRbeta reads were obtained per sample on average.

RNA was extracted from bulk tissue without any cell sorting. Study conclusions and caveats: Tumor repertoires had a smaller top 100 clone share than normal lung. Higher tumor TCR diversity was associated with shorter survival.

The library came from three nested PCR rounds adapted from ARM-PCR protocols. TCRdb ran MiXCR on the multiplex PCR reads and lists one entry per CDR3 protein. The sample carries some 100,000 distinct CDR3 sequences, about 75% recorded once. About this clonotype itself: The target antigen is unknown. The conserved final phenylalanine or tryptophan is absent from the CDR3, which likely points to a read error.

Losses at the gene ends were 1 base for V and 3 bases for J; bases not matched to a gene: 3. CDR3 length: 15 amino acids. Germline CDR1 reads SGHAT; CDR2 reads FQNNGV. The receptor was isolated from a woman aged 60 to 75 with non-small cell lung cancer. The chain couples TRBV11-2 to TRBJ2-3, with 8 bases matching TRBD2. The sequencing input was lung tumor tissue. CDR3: CASSLGTSRTDTQYL. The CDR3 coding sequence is TGTGCCAGCAGCTTAGGGACTAGCAGGACAGATACGCAGTATTTG.